This T cell receptor (beta chain) appears in the sequencing data of a study of T cells in tuberculosis. The wider study: CD1B tetramers identified T cells specific for mycobacterial lipid GMM. In South Africa, adults with active tuberculosis were compared with IGRA-negative and latently infected IGRA-positive adolescents.

The CDR3 spans 15 residues. CDR1 is MDHEN, CDR2 SYDVKM, per germline. V shed 8 bases and J 1 base; nucleotides not matched to a gene: 10. Sample time point: new active TB diagnosis, blood taken before or within 7 days of starting treatment. Tuberculosis was confirmed by positive sputum smear and/or M. tuberculosis culture. Sequencing used immunoSEQ multiplex PCR; TCRdb keeps in-frame clones, though not all of them. The repertoire holds about 30,000 clones, with about 92% as singletons. This sequence originates from an adult with tuberculosis. The chain carries TRBV28 and TRBJ2-7; 8 bases fit TRBD2. The specimen was PBMCs, collected at tuberculosis diagnosis. The CDR3 DNA is TGTGCCAGCTGTCGACTAGCGTTATTTTCCTACGAGCAGTACTTC. This codes for CASCRLALFSYEQYF.